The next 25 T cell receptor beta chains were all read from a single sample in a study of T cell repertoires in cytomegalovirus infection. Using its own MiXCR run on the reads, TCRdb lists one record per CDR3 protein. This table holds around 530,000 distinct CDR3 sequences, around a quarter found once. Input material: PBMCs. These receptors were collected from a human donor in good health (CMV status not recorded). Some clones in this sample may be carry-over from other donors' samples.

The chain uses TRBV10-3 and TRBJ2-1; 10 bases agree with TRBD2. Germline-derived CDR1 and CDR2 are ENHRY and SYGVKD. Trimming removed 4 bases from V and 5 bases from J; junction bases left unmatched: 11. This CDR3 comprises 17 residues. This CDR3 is CAISGDPGLATNNEQFF. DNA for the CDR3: TGTGCCATCAGTGGGGACCCGGGACTAGCGACAAACAATGAGCAGTTCTTC.

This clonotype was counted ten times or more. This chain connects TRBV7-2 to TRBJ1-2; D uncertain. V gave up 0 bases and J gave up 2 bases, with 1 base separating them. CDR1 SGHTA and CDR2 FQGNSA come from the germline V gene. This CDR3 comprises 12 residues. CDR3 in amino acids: CASSLANYGYTF. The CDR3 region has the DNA TGTGCCAGCAGCTTAGCCAACTATGGCTACACCTTC.

The CDR3 DNA reads TGTGCCAGCAGCCCCGATGTGAAAGAGACCCAGTACTTC. It is translated as CASSPDVKETQYF. The chain links TRBV5-4 to TRBJ2-5; no reliable D call. Germline CDR1 and CDR2: SGHNT and YYREEE (reference sequence). The V end lost 4 bases, the J end lost 3 bases, and 10 bases lay between the germline ends. The CDR3 is 13 residues long.

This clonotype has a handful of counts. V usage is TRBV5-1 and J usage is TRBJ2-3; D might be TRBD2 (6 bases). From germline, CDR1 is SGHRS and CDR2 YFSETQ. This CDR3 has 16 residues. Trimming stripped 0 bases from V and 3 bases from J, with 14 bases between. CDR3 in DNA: TGCGCCAGCAGCTTGGCCTTCCGGAGGGAAACAGATACGCAGTATTTT. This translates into CASSLAFRRETDTQYF.

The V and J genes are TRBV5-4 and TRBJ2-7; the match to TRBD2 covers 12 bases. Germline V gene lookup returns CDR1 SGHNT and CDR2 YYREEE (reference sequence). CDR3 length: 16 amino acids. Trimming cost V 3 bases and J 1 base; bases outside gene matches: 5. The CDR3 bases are TGTGCCAGCAGCTCGGCAACTAGCGGGAGGTCCTACGAGCAGTACTTC. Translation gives CASSSATSGRSYEQYF.

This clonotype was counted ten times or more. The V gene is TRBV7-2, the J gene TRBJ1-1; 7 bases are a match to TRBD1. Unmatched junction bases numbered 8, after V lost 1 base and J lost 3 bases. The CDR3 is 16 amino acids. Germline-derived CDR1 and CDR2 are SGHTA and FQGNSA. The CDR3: CASSLEGAGGYTEAFF. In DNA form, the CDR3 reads TGTGCCAGCAGCTTAGAGGGGGCAGGAGGGTACACTGAAGCTTTCTTT.

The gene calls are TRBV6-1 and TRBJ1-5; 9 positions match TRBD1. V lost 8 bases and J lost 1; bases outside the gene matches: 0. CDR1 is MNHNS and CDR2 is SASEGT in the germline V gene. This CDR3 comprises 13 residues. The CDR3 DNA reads TGTGCCAGCGGGACAGGGAGCAATCAGCCCCAGCATTTT. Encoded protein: CASGTGSNQPQHF.

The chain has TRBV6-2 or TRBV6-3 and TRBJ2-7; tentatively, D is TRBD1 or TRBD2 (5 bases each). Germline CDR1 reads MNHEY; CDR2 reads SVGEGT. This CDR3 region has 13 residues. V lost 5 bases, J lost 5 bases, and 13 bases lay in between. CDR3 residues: CASSDPGTDEQYV. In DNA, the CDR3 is TGTGCCAGCAGTGACCCCGGGACGGACGAGCAGTACGTC.

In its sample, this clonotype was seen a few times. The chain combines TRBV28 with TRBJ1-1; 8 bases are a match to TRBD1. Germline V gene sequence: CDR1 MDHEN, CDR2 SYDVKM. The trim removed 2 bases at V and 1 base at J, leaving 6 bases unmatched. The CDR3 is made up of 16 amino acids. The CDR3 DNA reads TGTGCCAGCAGTTTACCCTCCGGACAGGGGAACACTGAAGCTTTCTTT. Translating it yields CASSLPSGQGNTEAFF. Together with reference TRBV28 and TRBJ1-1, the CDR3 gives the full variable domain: DVKVTQSSRYLVKRTGEKVFLECVQDMDHENMFWYRQDPGLGLRLIYFSYDVKMKEKGDIPEGYSVSREKKERFSLILESASTNQTSMYLCASSLPSGQGNTEAFFGQGTRLTVV.

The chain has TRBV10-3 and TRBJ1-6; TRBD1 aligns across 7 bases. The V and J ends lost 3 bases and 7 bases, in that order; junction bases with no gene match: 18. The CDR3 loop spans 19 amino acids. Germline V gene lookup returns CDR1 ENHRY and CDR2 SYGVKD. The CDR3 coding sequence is TGTGCCATCAGTGATCACTACTATTTGACAGGGAGGGCAAATTCACCCCTCCACTTT. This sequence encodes CAISDHYYLTGRANSPLHF.

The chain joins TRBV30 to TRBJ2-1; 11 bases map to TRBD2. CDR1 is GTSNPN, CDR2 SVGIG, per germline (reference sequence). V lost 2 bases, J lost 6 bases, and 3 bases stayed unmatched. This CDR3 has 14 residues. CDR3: CAWSRLAGFNEQFF. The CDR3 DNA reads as TGTGCCTGGAGTAGACTAGCGGGGTTCAATGAGCAGTTCTTC.

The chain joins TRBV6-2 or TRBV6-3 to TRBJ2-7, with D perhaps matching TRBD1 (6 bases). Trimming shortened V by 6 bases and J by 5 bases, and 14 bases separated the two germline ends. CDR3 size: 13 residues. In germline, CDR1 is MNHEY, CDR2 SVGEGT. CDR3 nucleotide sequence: TGTGCCAGCAGCCTTCAGGGGCCCCACGAGCAGTACGTC. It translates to CASSLQGPHEQYV.

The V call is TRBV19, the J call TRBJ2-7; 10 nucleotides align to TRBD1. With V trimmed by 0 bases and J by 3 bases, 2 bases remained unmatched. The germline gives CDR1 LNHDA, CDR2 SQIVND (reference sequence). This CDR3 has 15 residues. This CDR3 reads CASSIDGQGGYEQYF. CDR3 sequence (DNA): TGTGCCAGTAGTATAGATGGACAGGGGGGCTACGAGCAGTACTTC.

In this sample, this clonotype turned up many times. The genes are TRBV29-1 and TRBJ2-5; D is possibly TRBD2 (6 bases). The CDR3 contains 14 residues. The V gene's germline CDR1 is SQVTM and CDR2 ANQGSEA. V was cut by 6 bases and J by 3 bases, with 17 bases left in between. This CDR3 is CSVAGSGAKETQYF. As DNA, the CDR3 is TGCAGCGTCGCAGGTAGCGGTGCGAAAGAGACCCAGTACTTC.

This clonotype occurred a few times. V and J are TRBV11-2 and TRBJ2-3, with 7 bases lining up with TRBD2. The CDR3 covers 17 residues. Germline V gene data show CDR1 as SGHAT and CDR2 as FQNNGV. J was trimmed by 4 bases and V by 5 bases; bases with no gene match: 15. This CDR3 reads CASSRLLGRGIADTQYF. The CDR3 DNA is TGTGCCAGCAGCCGACTTCTGGGGAGGGGCATAGCAGATACGCAGTATTTT.

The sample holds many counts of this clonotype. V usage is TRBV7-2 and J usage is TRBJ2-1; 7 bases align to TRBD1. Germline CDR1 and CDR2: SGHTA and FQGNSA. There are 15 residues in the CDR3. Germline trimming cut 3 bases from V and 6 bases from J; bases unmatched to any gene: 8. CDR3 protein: CASSFIRGKANEQFF. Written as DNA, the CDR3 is TGTGCCAGCAGCTTTATCAGGGGGAAAGCCAATGAGCAGTTCTTC.

The CDR3: CAISESGIANTEAFF. The CDR3 DNA is TGTGCCATCAGTGAGTCGGGGATAGCGAACACTGAAGCTTTCTTT. V is TRBV10-3 and J is TRBJ1-1; unclear D gene. Germline loops: CDR1 ENHRY, CDR2 SYGVKD. The V end was cut by 0 bases, the J end by 1 base, with 9 bases between. The CDR3 covers 15 residues.

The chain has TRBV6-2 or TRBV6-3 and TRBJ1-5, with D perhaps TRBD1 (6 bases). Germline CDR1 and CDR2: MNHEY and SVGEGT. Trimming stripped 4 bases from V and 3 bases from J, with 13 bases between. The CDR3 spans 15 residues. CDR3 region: CASSLAGQNNQPQHF. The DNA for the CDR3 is TGTGCCAGCAGTTTAGCCGGACAGAACAATCAGCCCCAGCATTTT.

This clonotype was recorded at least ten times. The CDR3 DNA is TGTGCCAGCAGTGAATCCGGGAATGAGCAGTTCTTC. Protein sequence: CASSESGNEQFF. The V gene is TRBV2, the J gene TRBJ2-1; D is ambiguous. The CDR3 loop spans 12 amino acids. The ends were cut back, 2 bases at V and 7 bases at J, with 6 bases in the middle. CDR1 is SNHLY and CDR2 is FYNNEI in the germline V gene.

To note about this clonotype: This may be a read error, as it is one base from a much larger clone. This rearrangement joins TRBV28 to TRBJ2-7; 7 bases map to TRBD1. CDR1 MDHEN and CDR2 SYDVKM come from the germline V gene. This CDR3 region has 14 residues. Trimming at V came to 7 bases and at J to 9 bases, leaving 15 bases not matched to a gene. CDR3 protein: CASNTPGGGNGQYF. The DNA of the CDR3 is TGTGCCAGCAACACTCCAGGGGGTGGAAACGGGCAGTACTTC.

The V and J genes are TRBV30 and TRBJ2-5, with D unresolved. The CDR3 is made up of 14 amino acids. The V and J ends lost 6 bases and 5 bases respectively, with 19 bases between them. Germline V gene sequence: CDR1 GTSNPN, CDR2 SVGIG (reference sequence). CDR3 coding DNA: TGTGCCTGTAACTCCCGGAGTGGGAAGGAGACCCAGTACTTC. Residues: CACNSRSGKETQYF. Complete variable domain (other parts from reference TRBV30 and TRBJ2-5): SQTIHQWPATLVQPVGSPLSLECTVEGTSNPNLYWYRQAAGRGLQLLFYSVGIGQISSEVPQNLSASRPQDRQFILSSKKLLLSDSGFYLCACNSRSGKETQYFGPGTRLLVL.

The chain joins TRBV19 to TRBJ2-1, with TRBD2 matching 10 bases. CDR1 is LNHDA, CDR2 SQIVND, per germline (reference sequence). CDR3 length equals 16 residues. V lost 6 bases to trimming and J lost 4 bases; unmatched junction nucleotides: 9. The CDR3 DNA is TGTGCCAGTAGGCCCGGGGGACTAGCGTTGTACAATGAGCAGTTCTTC. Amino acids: CASRPGGLALYNEQFF.

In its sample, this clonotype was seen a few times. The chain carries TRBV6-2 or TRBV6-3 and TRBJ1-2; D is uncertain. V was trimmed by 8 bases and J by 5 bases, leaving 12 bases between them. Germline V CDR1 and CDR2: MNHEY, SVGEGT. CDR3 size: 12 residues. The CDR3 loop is CASEGAGYGYTF. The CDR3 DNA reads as TGTGCCAGCGAGGGCGCCGGGTATGGCTACACCTTC.

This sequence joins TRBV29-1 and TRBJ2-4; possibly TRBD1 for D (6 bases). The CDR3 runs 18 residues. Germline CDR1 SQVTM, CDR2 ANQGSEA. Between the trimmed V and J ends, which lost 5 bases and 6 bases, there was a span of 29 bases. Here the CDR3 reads CSVKSVGHHLLRRNIQYF. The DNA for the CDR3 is TGCAGCGTTAAAAGTGTGGGACACCATTTATTAAGGAGAAACATTCAGTACTTC.

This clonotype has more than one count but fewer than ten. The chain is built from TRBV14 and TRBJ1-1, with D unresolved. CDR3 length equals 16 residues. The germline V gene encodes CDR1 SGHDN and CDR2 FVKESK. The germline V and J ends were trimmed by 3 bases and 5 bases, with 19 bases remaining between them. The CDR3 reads CASSHPPGSGRTEAFF. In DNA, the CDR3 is TGTGCCAGCAGCCACCCCCCGGGCAGTGGGAGAACTGAAGCTTTCTTT.